The text below deals with one TCR beta chain. Its antigen is unknown. The sample holds no much larger clone one base away, and base qualities are not on file. The sample belongs to a study of T-cell memory formation after mild COVID-19 (dated by TCRdb to 2020 to 2023). In the study overall: TCR sequence clusters from the two donors were largely donor specific. In a couple of donors, T-cell clones that expanded and contracted after mild COVID-19 were followed by sequencing TCRalpha and TCRbeta repertoires longitudinally. The cohort was made up of two young adult volunteers, one female and one male, who were previously healthy. The full study reports these points: The study included only two mild cases, and larger cohorts that include severe cases with pre-infection samples were judged to be necessary. SARS-CoV-2 specificity was not confirmed for the second-wave clones peaking on day 37. Contracting CD4+ clones turned up mainly in the CM and EM memory subsets, whereas EMRA was where CD8+ clones were enriched. Clones that contracted from day 15 to 85 showed balanced CD4/CD8 phenotypes, whereas a second wave of clones that expanded from day 15 to 37 leaned towards CD4+. The detection of some responding clones in pre-infection memory suggests that pre-existing cross-reactive memory T cells joined the SARS-CoV-2 response.

V loses 3 bases of germline sequence and J loses 8 bases, and the interval between the two ends is 12 bases. CDR1 and CDR2 (SGHNT, YYREEE) derive from the germline V gene (reference sequence). From cysteine to phenylalanine, the CDR3 is 13 amino acids long. Of the read, only the CDR3 DNA is kept; its 39 bases are in frame from base 1. Sequencing relied on an Illumina NovaSeq 6000. TCRalpha and TCRbeta cDNA libraries were constructed by 5'RACE with constant-segment primers, with sample barcodes and unique molecular identifiers being introduced. Trizol reagent was used to extract RNA from every sample. Libraries were amplified in two PCR steps, with a second sample barcode and Illumina TruSeq adapters added in the second step. Sequencing of the libraries was done on an Illumina NovaSeq, producing 2 x 150 bp paired-end reads. In the authors' own workflow: With migec v1.2.7, reads were demultiplexed and then collapsed into UMI-guided consensus sequences. Using mixcr v2.1.11, UMI consensuses were aligned to TRA and TRB V and J templates and then assembled into clonotypes. A clonotype was counted as expanded or contracted only when both edgeR and NoisET called the clonotype significant, with the noise models trained on biological replicates. For edgeR calls, a false discovery rate-adjusted p below 0.01 and a log2 fold-change threshold of 1 were applied. As an exploratory analysis of dynamics, max-normalized trajectories of the 1000 most abundant clonotypes were examined with PCA combined with hierarchical clustering. Each responding clone was given a CD4 or CD8 phenotype based on the CD4+ and CD8+ repertoires, which had been sequenced separately. TCRdb trimmed public reads at Q25 via fastp, called clones via MiXCR and kept in-frame beta chains. Identical CDR3 protein sequences are pooled into one entry, listed with their most common genes and DNA. TCRdb, not the authors, supplied the V and J calls. This sample lists about 430,000 distinct CDR3 sequences; roughly a quarter were detected once. The ten most abundant clones make up 8.8% of the sample.

PBMCs were isolated by Ficoll-Paque density gradient centrifugation. The rearrangement combines TRBV5-4 with TRBJ2-1; the D gene is unclear. The sequencing input was PBMCs or a T cell subset sorted from them (not recorded which). This receptor was taken from an adult woman who had mild COVID-19 (a few samples of this study predate the infection). The sample titles of this study are shuffled in the database, so cell type and time point are left out; the donor was told from shared clones. The CDR3 in this case is CASSSPGLHEQFF. The nucleotide sequence is given as TGTGCCAGCAGCTCCCCCGGCCTCCATGAGCAGTTCTTC.